This record looks at one T cell receptor (beta chain) sequence and its context. Its antigen is unidentified. Sequencing used immunoSEQ multiplex PCR; TCRdb keeps in-frame clones, though not all of them. This repertoire shows under 170,000 clones, roughly 90% found once; its top ten account for approximately 3.3%. The CDR3 covers 16 residues. The V gene end was trimmed by 3 bases and the J gene end by 6 bases; junction bases not matched to a gene: 12. Germline CDR1 and CDR2: SGDLS and YYNGEE. These data are taken from a study of T cell responses to AZD1222 COVID-19 vaccine. Broader study findings: Among those given AZD1222, only 6 or 7 were seropositive at baseline. White British ancestry dominated among donors, who included more females, and clonal diversity was possibly underestimated.

The receptor was derived from an adult who received the AZD1222 COVID-19 vaccine. This specimen consisted of peripheral blood, obtained 28 days after the second AZD1222 dose. This chain joins TRBV9 and TRBJ2-5, with TRBD2 matching over 9 bases. The CDR3, as DNA: TGTGCCAGCAGCGGTTATAGCGGGAGCGCCGGAAAGACCCAGTACTTC. Its protein is CASSGYSGSAGKTQYF.